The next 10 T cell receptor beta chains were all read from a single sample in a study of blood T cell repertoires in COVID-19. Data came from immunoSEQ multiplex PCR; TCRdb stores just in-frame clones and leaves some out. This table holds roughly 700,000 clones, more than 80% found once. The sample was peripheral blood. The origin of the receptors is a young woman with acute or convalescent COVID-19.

In DNA, the CDR3 is TGTGCCAGCAGCTTAACAGCCGAGCAGTACTTC. It translates to CASSLTAEQYF. The V gene is TRBV7-9, the J gene TRBJ2-7; D unresolved. The V end lost 2 bases, the J end lost 6 bases, and 5 bases lay between the germline ends. CDR1 and CDR2 from the germline V gene are SEHNR and FQNEAQ (reference sequence). The CDR3 is 11 amino acids.

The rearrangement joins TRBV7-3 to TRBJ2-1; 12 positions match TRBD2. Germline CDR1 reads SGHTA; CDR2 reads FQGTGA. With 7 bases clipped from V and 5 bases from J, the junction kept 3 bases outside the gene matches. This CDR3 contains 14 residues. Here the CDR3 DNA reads TGTGCCAGCACTAGCGGGGGGGCCCACAATGAGCAGTTCTTC. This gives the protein CASTSGGAHNEQFF.

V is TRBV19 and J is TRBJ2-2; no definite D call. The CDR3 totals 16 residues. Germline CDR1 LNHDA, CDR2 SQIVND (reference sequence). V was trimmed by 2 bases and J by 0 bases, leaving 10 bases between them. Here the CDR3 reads CASSIMYGSNTGELFF. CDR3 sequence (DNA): TGTGCCAGTAGTATAATGTACGGTTCGAACACCGGGGAGCTGTTTTTT.

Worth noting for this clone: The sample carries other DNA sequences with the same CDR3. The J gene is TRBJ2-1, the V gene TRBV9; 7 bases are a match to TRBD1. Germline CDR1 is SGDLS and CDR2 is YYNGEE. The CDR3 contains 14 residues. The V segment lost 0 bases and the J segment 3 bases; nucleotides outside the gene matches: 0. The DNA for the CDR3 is TGTGCCAGCAGCGTAGGGGACAGCTACAATGAGCAGTTCTTC. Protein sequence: CASSVGDSYNEQFF.

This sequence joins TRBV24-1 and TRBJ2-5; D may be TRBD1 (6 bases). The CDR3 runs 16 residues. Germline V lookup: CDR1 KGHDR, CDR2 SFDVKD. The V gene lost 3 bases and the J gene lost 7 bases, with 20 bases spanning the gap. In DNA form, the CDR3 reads TGTGCCACCAGTGATGACCGCCGGGACACCCAGGGGACCCAGTACTTC. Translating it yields CATSDDRRDTQGTQYF.

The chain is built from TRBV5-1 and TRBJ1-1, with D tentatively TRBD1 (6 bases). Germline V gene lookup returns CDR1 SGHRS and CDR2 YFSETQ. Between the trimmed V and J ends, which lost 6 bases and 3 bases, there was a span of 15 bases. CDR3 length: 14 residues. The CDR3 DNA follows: TGCGCCAGCACCACCGGGACATACGACACTGAAGCTTTCTTT. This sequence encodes CASTTGTYDTEAFF.

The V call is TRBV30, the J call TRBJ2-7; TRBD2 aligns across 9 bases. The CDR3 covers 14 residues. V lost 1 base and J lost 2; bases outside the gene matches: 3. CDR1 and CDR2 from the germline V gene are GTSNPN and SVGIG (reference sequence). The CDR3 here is CAWSGGGGPYEQYF. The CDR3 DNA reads TGTGCCTGGAGTGGCGGGGGGGGGCCCTACGAGCAGTACTTC. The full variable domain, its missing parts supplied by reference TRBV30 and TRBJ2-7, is SQTIHQWPATLVQPVGSPLSLECTVEGTSNPNLYWYRQAAGRGLQLLFYSVGIGQISSEVPQNLSASRPQDRQFILSSKKLLLSDSGFYLCAWSGGGGPYEQYFGPGTRLTVT.

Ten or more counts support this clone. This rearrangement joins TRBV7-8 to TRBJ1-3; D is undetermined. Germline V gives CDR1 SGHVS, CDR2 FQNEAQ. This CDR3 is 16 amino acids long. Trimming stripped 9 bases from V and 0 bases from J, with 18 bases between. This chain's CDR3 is CASKENERSSGNTIYF. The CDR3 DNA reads TGTGCCAGTAAGGAAAACGAGCGGAGCTCTGGAAACACCATATATTTT.

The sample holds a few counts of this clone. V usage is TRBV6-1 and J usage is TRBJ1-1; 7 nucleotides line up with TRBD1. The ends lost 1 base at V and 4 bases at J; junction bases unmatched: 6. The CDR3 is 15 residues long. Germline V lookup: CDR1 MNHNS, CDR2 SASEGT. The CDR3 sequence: CASSEGEGAGTEAFF. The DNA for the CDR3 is TGTGCCAGCAGTGAAGGCGAGGGGGCTGGCACTGAAGCTTTCTTT.

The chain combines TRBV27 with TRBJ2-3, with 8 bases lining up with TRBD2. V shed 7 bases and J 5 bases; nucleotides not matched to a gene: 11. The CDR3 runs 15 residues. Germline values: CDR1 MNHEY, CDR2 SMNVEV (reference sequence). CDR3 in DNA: TGTGCCAGCAAGTATAGCACTAGCGGTTTAGATACGCAGTATTTT. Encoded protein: CASKYSTSGLDTQYF.